The clone carrying this TCR beta chain was observed a single time. The target antigen is unknown. The data originate from a study of blood T cells in healthy people across ages. Study-wide results and limits: Per-million-T-cell TCR beta diversity fell roughly linearly with age.

The germline V gene encodes CDR1 DFQATT and CDR2 SNEGSKA (reference sequence). Deletions cut 2 bases from V and 0 bases from J, with 13 bases between. CDR3 length: 16 residues. Using a J-beta primer mix together with a sample-barcoded 5' primer, a second PCR was run for about 6 to 11 cycles. MiXCR was run by TCRdb on the 5' RACE reads, yielding one entry per CDR3 protein. The sample holds around 1.5 million distinct CDR3 sequences, almost 35% seen once. The clonotype originates from a woman aged 25-40 years in good health. The rearrangement uses TRBV20-1 and TRBJ1-4, with D perhaps TRBD1 (5 bases). The sample taken for sequencing was blood. This CDR3 is CSARNRGGATNEKLFF. For the CDR3, the DNA is TGCAGTGCTAGAAACCGGGGGGGTGCAACTAATGAAAAACTGTTTTTT.